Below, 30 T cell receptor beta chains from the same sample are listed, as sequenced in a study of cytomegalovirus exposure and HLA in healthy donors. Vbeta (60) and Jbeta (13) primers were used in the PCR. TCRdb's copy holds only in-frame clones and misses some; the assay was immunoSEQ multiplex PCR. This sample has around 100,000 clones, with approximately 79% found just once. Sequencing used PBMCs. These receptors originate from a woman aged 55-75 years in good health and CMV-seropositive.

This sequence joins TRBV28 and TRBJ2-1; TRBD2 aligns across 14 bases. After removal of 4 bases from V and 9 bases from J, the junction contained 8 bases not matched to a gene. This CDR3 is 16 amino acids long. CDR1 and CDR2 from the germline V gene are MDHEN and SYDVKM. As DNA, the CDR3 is TGTGCCAGCAGTTCCCCCGGGACTAGCGGGAGAGGTGAGCAGTTCTTC. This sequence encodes CASSSPGTSGRGEQFF.

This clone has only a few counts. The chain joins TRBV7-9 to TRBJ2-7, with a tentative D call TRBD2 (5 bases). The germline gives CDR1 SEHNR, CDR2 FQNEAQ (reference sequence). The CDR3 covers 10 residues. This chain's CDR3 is CSCGLGEQYF. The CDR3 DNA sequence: TGTTCCTGTGGACTGGGCGAGCAGTACTTC.

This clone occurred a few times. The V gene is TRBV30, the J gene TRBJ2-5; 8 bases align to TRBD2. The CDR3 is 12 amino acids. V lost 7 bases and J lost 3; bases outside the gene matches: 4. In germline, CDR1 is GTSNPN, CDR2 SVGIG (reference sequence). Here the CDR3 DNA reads TGTGCCTCTGGACTAGCAAAAGAGACCCAGTACTTC. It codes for CASGLAKETQYF.

The CDR3 reads CASSLPDGVGSPLHF. Here the CDR3 DNA reads TGTGCCAGCAGCTTACCCGACGGAGTTGGGTCACCCCTCCACTTT. The chain uses TRBV5-6 and TRBJ1-6, with unresolved D. V gave up 2 bases and J gave up 10 bases, with 16 bases separating them. The CDR3 spans 15 residues. Germline V gene sequence: CDR1 SGHDT, CDR2 YYEEEE. Variable domain in full (rest from reference TRBV5-6 and TRBJ1-6): DAGVTQSPTHLIKTRGQQVTLRCSPKSGHDTVSWYQQALGQGPQFIFQYYEEEERQRGNFPDRFSGHQFPNYSSELNVNALLLGDSALYLCASSLPDGVGSPLHFGNGTRLTVT.

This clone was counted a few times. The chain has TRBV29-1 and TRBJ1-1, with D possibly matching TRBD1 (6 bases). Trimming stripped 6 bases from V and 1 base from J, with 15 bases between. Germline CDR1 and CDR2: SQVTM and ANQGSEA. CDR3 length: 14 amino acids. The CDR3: CSVQAGTTNTEAFF. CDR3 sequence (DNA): TGCAGCGTCCAAGCCGGGACAACGAACACTGAAGCTTTCTTT. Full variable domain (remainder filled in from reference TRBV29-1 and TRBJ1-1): SAVISQKPSRDICQRGTSLTIQCQVDSQVTMMFWYRQQPGQSLTLIATANQGSEATYESGFVIDKFPISRPNLTFSTLTVSNMSPEDSSIYLCSVQAGTTNTEAFFGQGTRLTVV.

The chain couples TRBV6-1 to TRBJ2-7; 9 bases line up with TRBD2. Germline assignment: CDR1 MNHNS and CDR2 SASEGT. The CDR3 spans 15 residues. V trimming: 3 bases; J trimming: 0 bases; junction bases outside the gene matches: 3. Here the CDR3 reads CASSDVAGASYEQYF. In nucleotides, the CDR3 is TGTGCCAGCAGTGACGTAGCGGGGGCCTCCTACGAGCAGTACTTC.

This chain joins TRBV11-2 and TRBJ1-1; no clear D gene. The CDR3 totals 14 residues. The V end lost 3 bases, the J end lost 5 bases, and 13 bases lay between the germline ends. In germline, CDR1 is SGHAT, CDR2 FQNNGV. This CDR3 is CASSFNNFRTEAFF. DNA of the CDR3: TGTGCCAGCAGCTTTAATAATTTCAGAACTGAAGCTTTCTTT. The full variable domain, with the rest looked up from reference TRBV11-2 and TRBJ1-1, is EAGVAQSPRYKIIEKRQSVAFWCNPISGHATLYWYQQILGQGPKLLIQFQNNGVVDDSQLPKDRFSAERLKGVDSTLKIQPAKLEDSAVYLCASSFNNFRTEAFFGQGTRLTVV.

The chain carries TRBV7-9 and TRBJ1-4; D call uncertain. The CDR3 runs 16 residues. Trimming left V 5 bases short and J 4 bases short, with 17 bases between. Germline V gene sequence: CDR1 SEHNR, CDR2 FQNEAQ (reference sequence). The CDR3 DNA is TGTGCCAGCAGCCCCAATCGAGGGCCCTATAATGAAAAACTGTTTTTT. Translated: CASSPNRGPYNEKLFF.

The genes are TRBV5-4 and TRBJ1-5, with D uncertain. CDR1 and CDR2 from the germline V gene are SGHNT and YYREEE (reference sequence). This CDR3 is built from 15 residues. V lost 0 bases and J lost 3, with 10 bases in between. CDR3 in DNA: TGTGCCAGCAGCTTGGACCCGGGTCTCAATCAGCCCCAGCATTTT. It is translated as CASSLDPGLNQPQHF.

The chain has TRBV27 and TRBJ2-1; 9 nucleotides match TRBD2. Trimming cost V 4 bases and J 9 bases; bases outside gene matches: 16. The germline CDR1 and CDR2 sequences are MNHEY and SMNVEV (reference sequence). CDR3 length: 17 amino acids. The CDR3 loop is CASSSVGLAFSRGEQFF. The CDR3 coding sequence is TGTGCCAGCAGTTCTGTGGGACTAGCTTTTTCGCGGGGTGAGCAGTTCTTC.

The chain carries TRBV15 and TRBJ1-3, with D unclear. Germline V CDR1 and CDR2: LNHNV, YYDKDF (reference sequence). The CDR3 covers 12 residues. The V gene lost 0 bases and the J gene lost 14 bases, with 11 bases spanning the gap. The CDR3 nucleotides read TGTGCCACCAGCAGAGATTTGTTCCCGGTATATTTT. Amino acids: CATSRDLFPVYF.

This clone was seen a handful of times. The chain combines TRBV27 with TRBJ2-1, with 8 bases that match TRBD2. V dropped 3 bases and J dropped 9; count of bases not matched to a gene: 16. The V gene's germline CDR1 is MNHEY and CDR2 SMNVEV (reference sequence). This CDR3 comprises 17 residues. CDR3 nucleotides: TGTGCCAGCAGTTTTAGGGAACGGGAGGGCCCTGTAAGTGAGCAGTTCTTC. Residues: CASSFREREGPVSEQFF.

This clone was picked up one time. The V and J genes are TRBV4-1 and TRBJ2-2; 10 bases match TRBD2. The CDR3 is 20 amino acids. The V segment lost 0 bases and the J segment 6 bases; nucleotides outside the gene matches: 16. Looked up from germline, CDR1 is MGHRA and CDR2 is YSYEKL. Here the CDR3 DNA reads TGCGCCAGCAGCCAAGATAAATCGGTAACGCTAGCGGGAGTAGCCGGGGAGCTGTTTTTT. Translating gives CASSQDKSVTLAGVAGELFF.

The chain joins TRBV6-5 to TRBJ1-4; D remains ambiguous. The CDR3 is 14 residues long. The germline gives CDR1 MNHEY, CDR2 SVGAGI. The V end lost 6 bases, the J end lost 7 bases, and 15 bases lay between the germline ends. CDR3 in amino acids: CASRRVAAGEKLFF. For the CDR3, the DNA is TGTGCCAGCAGGAGGGTCGCCGCCGGTGAAAAACTGTTTTTT.

DNA of the CDR3: TGTGCCAGCAGCTCTAGCGGCTGGGGCACCGGGGAGCTGTTTTTT. As protein: CASSSSGWGTGELFF. This chain joins TRBV5-6 and TRBJ2-2; 7 bases agree with TRBD2. J lost 4 bases, V lost 3 bases, and 6 bases had no gene match. The CDR3 consists of 15 residues. The germline CDR1 and CDR2 sequences are SGHDT and YYEEEE.

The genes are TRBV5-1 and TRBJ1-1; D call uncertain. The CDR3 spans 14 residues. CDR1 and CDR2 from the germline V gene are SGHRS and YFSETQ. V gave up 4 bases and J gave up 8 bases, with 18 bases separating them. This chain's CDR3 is CASSTGGSRQEAFF. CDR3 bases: TGCGCCAGCAGCACCGGCGGGTCGCGGCAAGAAGCTTTCTTT. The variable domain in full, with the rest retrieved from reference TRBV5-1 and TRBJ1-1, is KAGVTQTPRYLIKTRGQQVTLSCSPISGHRSVSWYQQTPGQGLQFLFEYFSETQRNKGNFPGRFSGRQFSNSRSEMNVSTLELGDSALYLCASSTGGSRQEAFFGQGTRLTVV.

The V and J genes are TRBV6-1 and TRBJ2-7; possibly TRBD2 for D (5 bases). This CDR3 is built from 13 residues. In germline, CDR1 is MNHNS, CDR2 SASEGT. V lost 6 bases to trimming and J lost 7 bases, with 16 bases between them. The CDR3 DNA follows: TGTGCCAGCAGGGCGCCGGTACTAGAAGAGCAGTACTTC. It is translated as CASRAPVLEEQYF.

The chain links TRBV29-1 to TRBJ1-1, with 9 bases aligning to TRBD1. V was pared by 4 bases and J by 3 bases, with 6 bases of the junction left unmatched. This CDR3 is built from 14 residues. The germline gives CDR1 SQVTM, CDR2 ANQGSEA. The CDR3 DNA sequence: TGCAGCGTTGCGGGACAGGGTGGGGACACTGAAGCTTTCTTT. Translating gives CSVAGQGGDTEAFF. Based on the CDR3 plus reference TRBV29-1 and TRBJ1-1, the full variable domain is SAVISQKPSRDICQRGTSLTIQCQVDSQVTMMFWYRQQPGQSLTLIATANQGSEATYESGFVIDKFPISRPNLTFSTLTVSNMSPEDSSIYLCSVAGQGGDTEAFFGQGTRLTVV.

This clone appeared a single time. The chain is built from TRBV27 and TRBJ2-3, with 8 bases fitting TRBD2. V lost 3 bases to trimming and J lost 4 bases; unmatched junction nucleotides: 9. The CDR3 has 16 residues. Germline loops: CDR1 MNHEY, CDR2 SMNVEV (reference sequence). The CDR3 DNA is TGTGCCAGCAGTTTGGAGGGGCCGACTAGCGCAGATACGCAGTATTTT. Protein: CASSLEGPTSADTQYF.

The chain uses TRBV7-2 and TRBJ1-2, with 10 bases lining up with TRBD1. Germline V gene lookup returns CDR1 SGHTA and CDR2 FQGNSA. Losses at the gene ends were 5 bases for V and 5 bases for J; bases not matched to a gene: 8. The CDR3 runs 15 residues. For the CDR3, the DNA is TGTGCCAGCAGCCCCACCGGGACAGGGGCTTATGGCTACACCTTC. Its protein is CASSPTGTGAYGYTF.

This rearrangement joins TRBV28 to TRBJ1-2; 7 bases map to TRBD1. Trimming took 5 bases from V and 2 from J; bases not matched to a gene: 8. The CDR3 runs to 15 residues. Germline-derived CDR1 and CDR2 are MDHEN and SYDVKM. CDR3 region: CASSPSGQQNYGYTF. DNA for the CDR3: TGTGCCAGCAGTCCCTCGGGACAGCAGAACTATGGCTACACCTTC.

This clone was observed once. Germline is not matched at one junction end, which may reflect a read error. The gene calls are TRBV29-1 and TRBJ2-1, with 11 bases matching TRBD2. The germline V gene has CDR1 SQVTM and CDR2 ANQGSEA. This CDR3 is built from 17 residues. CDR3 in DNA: TGCAGCGTCGAAGCCTTATGGACTAGCGGGCCTTACAATGAGCAGTTCTTC. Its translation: CSVEALWTSGPYNEQFF.

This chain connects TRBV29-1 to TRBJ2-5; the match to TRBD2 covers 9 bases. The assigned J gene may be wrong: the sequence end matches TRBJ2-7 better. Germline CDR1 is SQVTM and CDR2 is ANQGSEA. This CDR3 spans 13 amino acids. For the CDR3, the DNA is TGCAGCGCCGAGGGACTAGCACCCAACGAGCAGTACTTC. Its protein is CSAEGLAPNEQYF.

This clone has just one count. This CDR3 reads CASRMTGPLHF. CDR3 DNA: TGTGCCAGCAGGATGACAGGACCCCTCCACTTT. The gene calls are TRBV27 and TRBJ1-6; a possible D gene is TRBD1 (6 bases). The V gene's germline CDR1 is MNHEY and CDR2 SMNVEV (reference sequence). The ends were cut back, 6 bases at V and 12 bases at J, with 9 bases in the middle. The CDR3 has 11 amino acids.

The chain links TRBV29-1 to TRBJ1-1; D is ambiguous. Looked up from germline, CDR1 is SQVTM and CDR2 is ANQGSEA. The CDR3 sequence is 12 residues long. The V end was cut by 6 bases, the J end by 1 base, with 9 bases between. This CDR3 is CSVNQANTEAFF. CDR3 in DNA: TGCAGCGTAAATCAAGCGAACACTGAAGCTTTCTTT.

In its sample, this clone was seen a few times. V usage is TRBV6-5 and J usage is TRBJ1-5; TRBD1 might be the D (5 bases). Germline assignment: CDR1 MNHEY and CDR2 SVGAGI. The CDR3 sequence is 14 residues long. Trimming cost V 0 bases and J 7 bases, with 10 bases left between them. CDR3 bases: TGTGCCAGCAGTTACTCGTTTCGGGGGCAGCCCCAGCATTTT. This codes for CASSYSFRGQPQHF.

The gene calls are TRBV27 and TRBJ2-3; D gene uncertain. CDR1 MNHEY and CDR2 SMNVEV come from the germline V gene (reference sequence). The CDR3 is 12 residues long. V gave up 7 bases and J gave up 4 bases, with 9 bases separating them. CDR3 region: CASNSRADTQYF. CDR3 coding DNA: TGTGCCAGCAACTCACGAGCAGATACGCAGTATTTT.

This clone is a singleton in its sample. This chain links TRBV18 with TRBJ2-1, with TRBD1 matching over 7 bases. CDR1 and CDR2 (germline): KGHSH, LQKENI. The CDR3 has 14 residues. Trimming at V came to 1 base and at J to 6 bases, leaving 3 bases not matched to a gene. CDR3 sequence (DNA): TGTGCCAGCTCACCACGGACAGGCCGCAATGAGCAGTTCTTC. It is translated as CASSPRTGRNEQFF.

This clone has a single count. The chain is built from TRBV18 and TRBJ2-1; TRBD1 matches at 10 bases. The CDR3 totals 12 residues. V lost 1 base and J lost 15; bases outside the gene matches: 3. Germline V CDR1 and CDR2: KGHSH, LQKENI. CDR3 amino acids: CASSPLRDRGFF. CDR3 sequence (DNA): TGTGCCAGCTCACCACTAAGGGACAGGGGGTTCTTC.

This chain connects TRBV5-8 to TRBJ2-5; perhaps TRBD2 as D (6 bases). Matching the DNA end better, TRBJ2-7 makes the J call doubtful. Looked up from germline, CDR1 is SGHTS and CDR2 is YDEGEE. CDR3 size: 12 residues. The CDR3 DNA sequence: TGTGCCAGCAGCTTGCTAGCGAGCGAGCAGTACTTC. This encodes CASSLLASEQYF.